The rows below give T cell receptor beta chains drawn from one sample of a study of T cell repertoires in cytomegalovirus infection. Using its own MiXCR run on the reads, TCRdb lists one record per CDR3 protein. The sample records 450,000 to 550,000 distinct CDR3 sequences, about 42% being singletons. Which antigens these TCRs recognize remains unknown. The sequences come from cultured PBMCs, collected from culture after CMV antigen stimulation. These receptors all come from a human donor in good health (CMV status not recorded). Some clones in this sample may be carry-over from other donors' samples. CDR3s include the opening cysteine and the closing phenylalanine or tryptophan. D genes are given only for firm matches. Clone size is shown for a subset of rows, as once, few, many or a class of expanded clone.

J,size,V,length,D,DNA,CDR3
TRBJ2-7,many,TRBV7-2,14,TRBD2,TGTGCCAGCAGCGCCCTAGCGGGGGGCTACGAGCAGTACTTC,CASSALAGGYEQYF
TRBJ2-7,NA,TRBV12-3/TRBV12-4,14,TRBD2,TGTGCCAGCAGCCGATTGGGGGGGGGATACGAGCAGTACTTC,CASSRLGGGYEQYF
TRBJ1-1,NA,TRBV2,14,NA,TGTGCCAGAGGCTTGTCCGAGGTTAACACTGAAGCTTTCTTT,CARGLSEVNTEAFF
TRBJ1-3,few,TRBV10-3,14,TRBD1,TGTGCCATCAGTACGGACAGGGGCGGAAACACCATATATTTT,CAISTDRGGNTIYF
TRBJ2-3,once,TRBV29-1,12,NA,TGCAGCGGGGACGAAAGCACAGATACGCAGTATTTT,CSGDESTDTQYF
TRBJ2-7,NA,TRBV5-4,13,NA,TGTGCCAGCAGCCCCGCCGAGGGGGGCGAGCAGTACTTC,CASSPAEGGEQYF
TRBJ2-1,NA,TRBV7-2,15,NA,TGTGCCAGCAGCTTAAGGATTGACAGTTACAATGAGCAGTTCTTC,CASSLRIDSYNEQFF
TRBJ1-5,NA,TRBV6-5,13,NA,TGTGCCAGCAGTAACGACGGAACCGTTCCCCAGCATTTT,CASSNDGTVPQHF
TRBJ2-3,NA,TRBV5-4,16,TRBD2,TGTGCCAGCAGCGCCGCCGGCGGGAGGGCAACAGATACGCAGTATTTT,CASSAAGGRATDTQYF
TRBJ1-1,few,TRBV2,15,NA,TGTGCCAGCAGTGAAGAACGGGGGGGTATCGCTGAAGCTTTCTTT,CASSEERGGIAEAFF